The T cell receptor beta chain under discussion was sequenced for a study of technical replicates of blood from a handful of donors. TCRdb's copy holds only in-frame clones and misses some; the assay was immunoSEQ multiplex PCR. The sample has 65,000 to 80,000 clones; 90% to 95% are singletons. This clone showed up just a few times. Trimming removed 3 bases from V and 4 bases from J, with 9 bases in between. The CDR3 is 14 amino acids. Per the germline V gene, CDR1 is SEHNR and CDR2 is FQNEAQ (reference sequence). Sequencing input: T cells isolated from PBMCs. This TCR was sampled from a human donor in good health. The J gene is TRBJ2-2, the V gene TRBV7-9; D is undetermined. The CDR3 spells CASSLAVTTGELFF. The CDR3, as DNA: TGTGCCAGCAGCTTGGCAGTTACCACCGGGGAGCTGTTTTTT.